This T cell receptor beta chain derives from a study of molecular identifiers for immune sequencing clone quantification. The CDR3 length is 13 residues. Germline lookup yields CDR1 SEHNR and CDR2 FQNEAQ (reference sequence). The trim removed 6 bases at V and 4 bases at J, leaving 4 bases unmatched. In its sample, this clonotype was seen many times. MiXCR, applied by TCRdb to the PCR reads, yields one record per CDR3 protein. Of roughly 320,000 distinct CDR3 sequences in the sample, roughly a fifth were seen once. Sequencing input: naive CD8+ T cells from blood, with Jurkat cell RNA spiked in. Noted subset: FACS-sorted CD8+CD4-CCR7+CD45RA+ naive T cells. This TCR derives from a human donor in good health. Some libraries in this study had Jurkat cell RNA spiked in. The chain links TRBV7-9 to TRBJ1-1; 8 nucleotides match TRBD1. The CDR3 DNA is TGTGCCAGCAGGCAGGGGGCGGTCACTGAAGCTTTCTTT. It specifies CASRQGAVTEAFF.